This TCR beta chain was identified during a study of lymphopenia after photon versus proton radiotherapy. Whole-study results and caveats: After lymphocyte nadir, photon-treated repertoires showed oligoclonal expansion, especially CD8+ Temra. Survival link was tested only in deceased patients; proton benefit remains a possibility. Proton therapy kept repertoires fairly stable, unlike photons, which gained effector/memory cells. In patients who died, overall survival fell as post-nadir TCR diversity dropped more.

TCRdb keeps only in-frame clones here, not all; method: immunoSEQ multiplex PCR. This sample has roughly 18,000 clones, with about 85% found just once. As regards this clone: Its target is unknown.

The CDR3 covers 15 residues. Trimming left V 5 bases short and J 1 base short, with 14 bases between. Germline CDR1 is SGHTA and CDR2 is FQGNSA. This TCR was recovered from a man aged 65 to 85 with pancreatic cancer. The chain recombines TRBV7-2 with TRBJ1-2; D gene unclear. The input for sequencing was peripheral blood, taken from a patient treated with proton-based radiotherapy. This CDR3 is CASSPPVRLNYGYTF. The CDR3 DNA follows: TGTGCCAGCAGCCCCCCTGTGAGGCTTAACTATGGCTACACCTTC.